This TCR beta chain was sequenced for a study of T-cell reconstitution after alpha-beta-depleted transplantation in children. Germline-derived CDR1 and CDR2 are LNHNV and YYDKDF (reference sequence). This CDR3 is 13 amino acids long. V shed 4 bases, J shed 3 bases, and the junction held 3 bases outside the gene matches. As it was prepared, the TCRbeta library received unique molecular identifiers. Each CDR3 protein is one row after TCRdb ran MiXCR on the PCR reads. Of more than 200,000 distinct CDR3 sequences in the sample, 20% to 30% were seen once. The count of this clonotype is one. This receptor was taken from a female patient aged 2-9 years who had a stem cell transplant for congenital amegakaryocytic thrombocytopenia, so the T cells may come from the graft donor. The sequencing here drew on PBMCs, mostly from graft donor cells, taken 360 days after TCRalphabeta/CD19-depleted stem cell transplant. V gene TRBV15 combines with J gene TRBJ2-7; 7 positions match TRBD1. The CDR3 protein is CATSKDRNYEQYF. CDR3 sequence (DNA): TGTGCCACCAGCAAGGACAGGAACTACGAGCAGTACTTC. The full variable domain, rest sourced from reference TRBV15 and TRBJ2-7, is DAMVIQNPRYQVTQFGKPVTLSCSQTLNHNVMYWYQQKSSQAPKLLFHYYDKDFNNEADTPDNFQSRRPNTSFCFLDIRSPGLGDTAMYLCATSKDRNYEQYFGPGTRLTVT.